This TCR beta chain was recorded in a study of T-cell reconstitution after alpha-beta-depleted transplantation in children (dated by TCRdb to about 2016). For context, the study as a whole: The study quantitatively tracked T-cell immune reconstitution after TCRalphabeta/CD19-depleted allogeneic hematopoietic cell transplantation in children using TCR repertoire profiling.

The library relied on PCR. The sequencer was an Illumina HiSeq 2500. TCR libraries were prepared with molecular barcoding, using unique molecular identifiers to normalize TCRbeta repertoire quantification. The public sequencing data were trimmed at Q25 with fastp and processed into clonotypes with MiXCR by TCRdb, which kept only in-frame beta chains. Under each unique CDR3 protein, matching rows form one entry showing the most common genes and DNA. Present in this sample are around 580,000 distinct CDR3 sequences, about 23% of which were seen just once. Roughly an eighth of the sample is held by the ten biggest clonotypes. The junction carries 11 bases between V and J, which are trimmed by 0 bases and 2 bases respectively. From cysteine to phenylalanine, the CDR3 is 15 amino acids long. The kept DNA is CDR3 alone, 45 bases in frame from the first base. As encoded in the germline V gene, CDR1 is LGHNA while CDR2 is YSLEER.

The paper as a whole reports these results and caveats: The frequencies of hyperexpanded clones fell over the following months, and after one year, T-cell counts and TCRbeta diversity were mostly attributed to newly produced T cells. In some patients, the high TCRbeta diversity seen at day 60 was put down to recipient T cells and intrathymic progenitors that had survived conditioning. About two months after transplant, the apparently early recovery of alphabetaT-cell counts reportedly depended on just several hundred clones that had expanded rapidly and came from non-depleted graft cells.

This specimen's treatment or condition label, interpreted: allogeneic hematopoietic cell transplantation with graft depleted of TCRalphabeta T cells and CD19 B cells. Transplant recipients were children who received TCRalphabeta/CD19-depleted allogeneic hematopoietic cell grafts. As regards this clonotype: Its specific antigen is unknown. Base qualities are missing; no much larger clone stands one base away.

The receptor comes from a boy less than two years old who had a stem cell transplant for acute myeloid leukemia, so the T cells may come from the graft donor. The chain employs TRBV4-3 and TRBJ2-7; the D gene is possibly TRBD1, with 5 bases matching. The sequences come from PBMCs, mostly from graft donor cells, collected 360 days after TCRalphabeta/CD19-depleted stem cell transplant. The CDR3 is CASSQDGGRAYEQYF. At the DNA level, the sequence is TGCGCCAGCAGCCAAGATGGTGGCAGGGCCTACGAGCAGTACTTC.